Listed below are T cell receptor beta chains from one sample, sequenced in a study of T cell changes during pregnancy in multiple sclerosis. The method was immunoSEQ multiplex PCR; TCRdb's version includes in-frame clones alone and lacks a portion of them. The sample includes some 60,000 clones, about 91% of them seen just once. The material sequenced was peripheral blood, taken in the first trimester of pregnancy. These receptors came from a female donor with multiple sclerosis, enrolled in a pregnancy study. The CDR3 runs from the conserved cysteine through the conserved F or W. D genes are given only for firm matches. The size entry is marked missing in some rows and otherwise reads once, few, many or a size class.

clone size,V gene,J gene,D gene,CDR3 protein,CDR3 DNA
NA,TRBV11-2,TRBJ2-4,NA,CASSLDRDIQYF,TGTGCCAGCAGCTTAGACCGCGACATTCAGTACTTC
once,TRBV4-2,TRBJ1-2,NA,CASSQEEGGTYGYTF,TGTGCCAGCAGCCAAGAAGAAGGGGGAACCTATGGCTACACCTTC
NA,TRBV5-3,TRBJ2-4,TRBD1,CARSLGGRGPRNIQYF,TGTGCCAGAAGCTTGGGGGGCAGGGGGCCGAGGAACATTCAGTACTTC
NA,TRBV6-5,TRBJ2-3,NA,CASSYDGGPRVYF,TGTGCCAGCAGTTATGACGGGGGGCCGCGGGTGTATTTT
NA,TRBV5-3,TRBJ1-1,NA,CARSLVRGAFF,TGTGCCAGAAGCTTGGTCAGGGGAGCTTTCTTT
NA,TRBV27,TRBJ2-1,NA,CASSLNAGNNEQFF,TGTGCCAGCAGTTTAAATGCGGGGAACAATGAGCAGTTCTTC
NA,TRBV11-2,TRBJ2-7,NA,CASSLGPDKKQYF,TGTGCCAGCAGCTTAGGGCCCGACAAGAAGCAGTACTTC
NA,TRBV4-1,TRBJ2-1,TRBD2,CASSQGRLAGVYNEQFF,TGCGCCAGCAGCCAAGGCAGGCTAGCGGGAGTCTACAATGAGCAGTTCTTC
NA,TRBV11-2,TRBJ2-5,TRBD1,CASSSSPGTGRGAQYF,TGTGCCAGCAGCTCTTCGCCCGGGACAGGGCGAGGGGCCCAGTACTTC
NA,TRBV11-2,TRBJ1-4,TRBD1,CASSLPSGGTVNEKLFF,TGTGCCAGCAGCCTGCCATCAGGGGGGACGGTTAATGAAAAACTGTTTTTT
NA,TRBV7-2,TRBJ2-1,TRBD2,CASSLRTSGGREQFF,TGTGCCAGCAGCTTACGGACTAGCGGGGGGAGAGAGCAGTTCTTC
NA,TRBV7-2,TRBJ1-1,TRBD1,CASRTGTGGYATEAFF,TGTGCCAGCAGGACCGGGACAGGGGGTTACGCCACTGAAGCTTTCTTT
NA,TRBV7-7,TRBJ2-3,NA,CASSLQGGDTQYF,TGTGCCAGCAGCTTGCAGGGGGGAGATACGCAGTATTTT
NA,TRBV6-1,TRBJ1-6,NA,CASSVMRREANSPLHF,TGTGCCAGCAGTGTTATGCGACGGGAGGCGAATTCACCCCTCCACTTT
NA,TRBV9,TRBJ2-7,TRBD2,CASSVGSSGGYEQYF,TGTGCCAGCAGCGTCGGTTCTAGCGGCGGCTACGAGCAGTACTTC
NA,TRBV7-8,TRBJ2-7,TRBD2,CASSPSGGAYEQYF,TGTGCCAGCAGCCCTAGCGGGGGGGCCTACGAGCAGTACTTC
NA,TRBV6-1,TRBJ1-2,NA,CASSGSGANYGYTF,TGTGCCAGCAGTGGGTCTGGGGCCAACTATGGCTACACCTTC
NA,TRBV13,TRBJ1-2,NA,CASSPWGGSRGYTF,TGTGCCAGCAGCCCCTGGGGGGGATCTCGGGGCTACACCTTC
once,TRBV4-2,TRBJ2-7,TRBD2,CASSQGTSVYEQYF,TGTGCCAGCAGCCAAGGGACTAGCGTCTACGAGCAGTACTTC
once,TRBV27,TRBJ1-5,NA,CASSPHYTPGQPQHF,TGTGCCAGCAGTCCCCACTACACGCCCGGTCAGCCCCAGCATTTT
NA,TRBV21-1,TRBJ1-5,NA,CASSKGGRAGEPQHF,TGTGCCAGCAGCAAAGGTGGCCGCGCCGGGGAGCCCCAGCATTTT
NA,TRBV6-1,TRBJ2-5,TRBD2,CASSSLAGAQETQYF,TGTGCCAGCAGTTCACTAGCGGGGGCCCAAGAGACCCAGTACTTC
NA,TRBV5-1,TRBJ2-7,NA,CASSLAVLGYEQYF,TGCGCCAGCAGCTTGGCCGTTCTCGGTTACGAGCAGTACTTC
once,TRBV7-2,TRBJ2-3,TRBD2,CASSLLGLAGGRTDTQYF,TGTGCCAGCAGCTTACTTGGGCTAGCGGGGGGACGCACAGATACGCAGTATTTT
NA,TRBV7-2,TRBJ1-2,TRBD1,CASSLGPWGQGAVGYTF,TGTGCCAGCAGCTTAGGTCCTTGGGGACAGGGGGCAGTAGGCTACACCTTC
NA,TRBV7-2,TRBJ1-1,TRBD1,CASSLVTGVNTEAFF,TGTGCCAGCAGCTTAGTAACAGGGGTGAACACTGAAGCTTTCTTT
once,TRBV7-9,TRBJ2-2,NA,CASSPTLSGELFF,TGTGCCAGCAGCCCTACGTTATCCGGGGAGCTGTTTTTT
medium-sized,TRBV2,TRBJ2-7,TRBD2,CASSEGPGRGQYF,TGTGCCAGCAGTGAAGGACCCGGGAGGGGGCAGTACTTC
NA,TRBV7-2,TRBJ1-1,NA,CASSLVRGTEAFF,TGTGCCAGCAGCTTGGTTAGGGGCACTGAAGCTTTCTTT
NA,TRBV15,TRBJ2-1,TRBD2,CATSRIAGGRSYNEQFF,TGTGCCACCAGCAGAATAGCGGGGGGGCGGTCCTACAATGAGCAGTTCTTC
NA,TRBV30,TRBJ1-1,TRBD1,CAWRGQGGAEAFF,TGTGCCTGGAGGGGACAGGGGGGCGCTGAGGCTTTCTTT
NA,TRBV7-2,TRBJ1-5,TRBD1,CASSLRQGAQPQHF,TGTGCCAGCAGCTTAAGACAGGGGGCACAGCCCCAGCATTTT
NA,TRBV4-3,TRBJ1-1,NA,CASSQTTRILGNTEAFF,TGCGCCAGCAGCCAGACCACCAGGATCCTGGGGAACACTGAAGCTTTCTTT
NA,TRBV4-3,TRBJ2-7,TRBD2,CASSQELRTSGTYEQYF,TGCGCCAGCAGCCAAGAGTTGCGTACTAGCGGTACCTACGAGCAGTACTTC
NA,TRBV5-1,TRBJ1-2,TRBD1,CASSWTPGQGVDGYTF,TGCGCCAGCAGCTGGACTCCGGGACAGGGGGTGGATGGCTACACCTTC
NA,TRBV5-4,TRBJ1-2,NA,CASSPGGWAGGAYGYTF,TGTGCCAGCAGCCCCGGGGGATGGGCGGGCGGGGCCTATGGCTACACCTTC
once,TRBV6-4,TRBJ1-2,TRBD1,CASSDRGHGYTF,TGTGCCAGCAGTGACAGGGGGCATGGCTACACCTTC
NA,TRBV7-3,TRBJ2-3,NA,CASSSRGAGTDTQYF,TGTGCCAGCAGCTCTCGGGGGGCGGGCACAGATACGCAGTATTTT
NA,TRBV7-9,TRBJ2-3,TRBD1,CASSFSGTGGADTQYF,TGTGCCAGCAGCTTCTCCGGGACAGGGGGGGCCGATACGCAGTATTTT
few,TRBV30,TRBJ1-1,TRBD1,CAWMRGLGNTEAFF,TGTGCCTGGATGAGGGGGCTGGGGAACACTGAAGCTTTCTTT
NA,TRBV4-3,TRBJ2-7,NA,CASSAGRGDEQYF,TGCGCCAGCAGCGCTGGCAGGGGTGACGAGCAGTACTTC
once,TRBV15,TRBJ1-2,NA,CATSREEGDGYTF,TGTGCCACCAGCAGAGAAGAGGGCGATGGCTACACCTTC
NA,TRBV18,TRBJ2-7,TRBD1,CASSPLLPGTGTYEQYF,TGTGCCAGCTCCCCACTGCTACCCGGGACAGGGACCTACGAGCAGTACTTC
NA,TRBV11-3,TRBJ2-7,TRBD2,CASSPGLASYEQYF,TGTGCCAGCAGCCCGGGACTAGCGAGCTACGAGCAGTACTTC
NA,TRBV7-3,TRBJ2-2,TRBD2,CASSLTSGGANTGELFF,TGTGCCAGCAGCTTAACTAGCGGGGGGGCGAACACCGGGGAGCTGTTTTTT
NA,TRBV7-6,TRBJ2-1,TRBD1,CASSLVRDRVSTSYNEQFF,TGTGCCAGCAGCTTAGTGAGGGACAGGGTTTCGACCTCCTACAATGAGCAGTTCTTC
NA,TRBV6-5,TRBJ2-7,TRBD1,CASSSGQGIPEQYF,TGTGCCAGCAGTTCGGGACAGGGGATTCCCGAGCAGTACTTC
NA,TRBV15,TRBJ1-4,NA,CATSKVRSELFF,TGTGCCACCAGCAAGGTCAGGTCGGAACTGTTTTTT
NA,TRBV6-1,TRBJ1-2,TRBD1,CASSGAGTGGGSYGYTF,TGTGCCAGCAGTGGCGCGGGGACAGGGGGAGGATCCTATGGCTACACCTTC
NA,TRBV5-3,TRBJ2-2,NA,CARSSGHTGELFF,TGTGCCAGAAGCAGTGGACATACCGGGGAGCTGTTTTTT
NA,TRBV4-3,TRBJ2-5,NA,CASSQDSLANGKTQYF,TGCGCCAGCAGCCAAGATAGCCTAGCGAACGGGAAGACCCAGTACTTC
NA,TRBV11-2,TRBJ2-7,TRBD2,CASSLALAGDFYEQYF,TGTGCCAGCAGCTTAGCCCTAGCGGGGGACTTCTACGAGCAGTACTTC
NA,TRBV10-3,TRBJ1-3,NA,CAIRTLNSGNTIYF,TGTGCCATACGGACTCTCAACTCTGGAAACACCATATATTTT